The 22 T cell receptor beta chains below come from one sample, sequenced in a study of T cells in Graves' hyperthyroidism and ophthalmopathy. RNA transcripts provided the source from which TCR beta CDR3 regions were amplified. When the TCR CDR3 underwent first-round RT-PCR, the HTBI primer set was used. TCRdb called the multiplex PCR reads again in MiXCR, with one record for every CDR3 protein. The sample contains fewer than 900,000 distinct CDR3 sequences, about 19% of which appear only once. The specimen sequenced was blood. The receptors shown here come from a woman aged 45-65 years with Graves' hyperthyroidism that later progressed to Graves' ophthalmopathy.

CDR3 amino acids: CASIPGTGVLNTEAFF. CDR3 bases: TGTGCCAGCATTCCCGGGACAGGGGTCCTGAACACTGAAGCTTTCTTT. The chain carries TRBV6-1 and TRBJ1-1; 10 bases are a match to TRBD1. This CDR3 comprises 16 residues. Losses at the gene ends were 7 bases for V and 0 bases for J; bases not matched to a gene: 8. Germline V gene data show CDR1 as MNHNS and CDR2 as SASEGT.

This clonotype was observed many times. The chain has TRBV11-3 and TRBJ2-1, with TRBD2 as a possible D gene (6 bases). The CDR3 contains 15 residues. Trimming left V 1 base short and J 4 bases short, with 11 bases between. Germline lookup yields CDR1 SGHNT and CDR2 YENEEA. CDR3 residues: CASSLAVGGYNEQFF. CDR3 nucleotides: TGTGCCAGCAGCTTAGCCGTCGGGGGTTACAATGAGCAGTTCTTC.

In DNA form, the CDR3 reads TGTGCCAGCAGTTCACTAGGAGGGACACGACATATCCCTCAGCCCCAGCATTTT. This gives the protein CASSSLGGTRHIPQPQHF. The rearrangement joins TRBV6-4 to TRBJ1-5; TRBD1 is a possible D gene (6 bases). The CDR3 runs 18 residues. Germline V gives CDR1 MRHNA, CDR2 SNTAGT. V lost 5 bases, J lost 6 bases, and 26 bases lay in between.

This clonotype was found many times. CDR3 residues: CASSFDRLETQYF. The CDR3 DNA is TGTGCCAGCAGTTTCGATCGGCTAGAGACCCAGTACTTC. V and J are TRBV12-3 or TRBV12-4 and TRBJ2-5; D is ambiguous. Trimming took 3 bases from V and 4 from J, leaving 9 bases between them. The CDR3 is made up of 13 amino acids.

In its sample, this clonotype was seen a few times. This chain links TRBV2 with TRBJ1-2; 7 nucleotides match TRBD1. Germline V gene sequence: CDR1 SNHLY, CDR2 FYNNEI. V dropped 6 bases and J dropped 3; count of bases not matched to a gene: 4. This CDR3 has 13 residues. The CDR3 here is CASRGDSHYGYTF. The CDR3 bases are TGTGCCAGCAGGGGGGACAGCCACTATGGCTACACCTTC.

This clonotype was picked up many times. V usage is TRBV12-3 or TRBV12-4 and J usage is TRBJ1-1, with D hard to call. The CDR3 length is 11 residues. V lost 5 bases, J lost 4 bases, and 5 bases lay in between. The CDR3 DNA reads as TGTGCCAGCAGTGCTATCACTGAAGCTTTCTTT. It translates to CASSAITEAFF.

This clonotype was recorded many times. The chain joins TRBV11-2 to TRBJ1-1, with D maybe TRBD1 (6 bases). Germline CDR1 and CDR2: SGHAT and FQNNGV. Trimming removed 5 bases from V and 12 bases from J, with 31 bases in between. This CDR3 region has 17 residues. In DNA, the CDR3 is TGTGCCAGCAGCGACGGGACATACTTCCTACGGGACGTCGTTTCTTTCTTT. It translates to CASSDGTYFLRDVVSFF.

This clonotype was recorded at least ten times. The gene calls are TRBV18 and TRBJ1-4; weak D call: TRBD1 (6 bases). CDR1 and CDR2 (germline): KGHSH, LQKENI. V lost 6 bases to trimming and J lost 5 bases, with 13 bases between them. The CDR3 has 14 amino acids. CDR3 region: CASSDRNGNEKLFF. The DNA for the CDR3 is TGTGCCAGCTCGGACAGAAATGGGAATGAAAAACTGTTTTTT.

The chain uses TRBV4-1 and TRBJ2-3; 14 bases map to TRBD2. The CDR3 covers 18 residues. Germline lookup yields CDR1 MGHRA and CDR2 YSYEKL. Unmatched junction bases numbered 9, after V lost 3 bases and J lost 4 bases. The CDR3 DNA follows: TGCGCCAGCAGCCACGGGACTAGCGGGGGCCTCCCCCCAGATACGCAGTATTTT. Its protein is CASSHGTSGGLPPDTQYF.

The chain couples TRBV5-5 to TRBJ2-5; 11 positions agree with TRBD2. Per germline, CDR1 SGHKS and CDR2 YYEKEE (reference sequence). CDR3 size: 16 residues. The V and J ends lost 0 bases and 4 bases, in that order; junction bases with no gene match: 5. CDR3 bases: TGTGCCAGCAGCTTGGATAGCGGGGGGGCCGGAGAGACCCAGTACTTC. Its protein product is CASSLDSGGAGETQYF.

Ten or more counts support this clonotype. The chain joins TRBV3-1 to TRBJ1-2; D not resolved. V was shortened by 0 bases and J by 4 bases, with 12 bases between the two germline ends. Germline CDR1 is LGHDT and CDR2 is YNNKEL (reference sequence). The CDR3 length is 15 residues. Here the CDR3 DNA reads TGTGCCAGCAGCCAAGAACGTGCCGTGATCTATGGCTACACCTTC. It encodes CASSQERAVIYGYTF.

The J gene is TRBJ1-2, the V gene TRBV20-1, with D possibly matching TRBD1 (5 bases). Trimming shortened V by 2 bases and J by 8 bases, and 18 bases separated the two germline ends. The CDR3 is made up of 14 amino acids. The V gene's germline CDR1 is DFQATT and CDR2 SNEGSKA (reference sequence). DNA of the CDR3: TGCAGTGCTAGAACCGGGACGGGGTCTAAGGGCTACACCTTC. Residues: CSARTGTGSKGYTF.

This clonotype was picked up a small number of times. The chain uses TRBV27 and TRBJ2-7; 10 bases fit TRBD1. CDR1 and CDR2 (germline): MNHEY, SMNVEV (reference sequence). The CDR3 length is 14 residues. J was trimmed by 3 bases and V by 4 bases; bases with no gene match: 3. The CDR3 sequence is CASSSRTGGYEQYF. CDR3 sequence (DNA): TGTGCCAGCAGTTCCCGGACAGGGGGCTACGAGCAGTACTTC.

The chain uses TRBV20-1 and TRBJ2-3, with D maybe TRBD2 (5 bases). Trimming left V 7 bases short and J 5 bases short, with 16 bases between. Germline loops: CDR1 DFQATT, CDR2 SNEGSKA (reference sequence). The CDR3 contains 13 residues. CDR3 loop: CSGIRGLGDTQYF. CDR3 nucleotides: TGCAGTGGTATCCGGGGATTGGGAGATACGCAGTATTTT.

This clonotype was found many times. The rearrangement links TRBV28 to TRBJ1-1; unclear D gene. The CDR3 is made up of 15 amino acids. Germline CDR1 and CDR2: MDHEN and SYDVKM. The germline V and J ends were trimmed by 3 bases and 0 bases, with 11 bases remaining between them. The CDR3 here is CASSFPQVMNTEAFF. The CDR3 DNA is TGTGCCAGCAGTTTCCCCCAGGTCATGAACACTGAAGCTTTCTTT.

This rearrangement joins TRBV5-1 to TRBJ1-1; perhaps TRBD1 as D (6 bases). CDR1 is SGHRS and CDR2 is YFSETQ in the germline V gene. This CDR3 comprises 13 residues. Trimming removed 8 bases from V and 5 bases from J, with 16 bases in between. CDR3 nucleotides: TGCGCCAGTAAGGGACAATCGGGGACTGAAGCTTTCTTT. Its protein is CASKGQSGTEAFF.

Only a few counts were recorded for this clonotype. The chain combines TRBV27 with TRBJ2-3; D not resolved. The CDR3 covers 13 residues. The germline gives CDR1 MNHEY, CDR2 SMNVEV (reference sequence). Trimming removed 8 bases at V and 3 bases at J, with 12 bases between. Here the CDR3 DNA reads TGTGCCAGCGTTCTAACCGGGACAGATACGCAGTATTTT. Its translation is CASVLTGTDTQYF.

The chain links TRBV20-1 to TRBJ1-5, with D possibly TRBD1 on 5 matching bases. This CDR3 is built from 13 residues. Trimming stripped 6 bases from V and 11 bases from J, with 20 bases between. Germline-derived CDR1 and CDR2 are DFQATT and SNEGSKA (reference sequence). CDR3 sequence reads: CSAQHGGGQAQHF. In DNA, the CDR3 is TGCAGTGCCCAGCACGGGGGAGGGCAGGCCCAGCATTTT.

The rearrangement uses TRBV5-1 and TRBJ2-1; D gene unclear. V was trimmed by 1 base and J by 10 bases, leaving 18 bases between them. The germline gives CDR1 SGHRS, CDR2 YFSETQ. The CDR3 is made up of 15 amino acids. This CDR3 is CASSLTSARIQEQFF. The CDR3 DNA sequence: TGCGCCAGCAGCTTGACATCTGCCCGGATACAGGAGCAGTTCTTC.

In its sample, this clonotype was seen a few times. The chain is built from TRBV27 and TRBJ1-5; D gene unclear. There are 14 residues in the CDR3. Germline CDR1 reads MNHEY; CDR2 reads SMNVEV (reference sequence). Trimming pared 4 bases from V and 0 bases from J, leaving 7 bases between. Written as DNA, the CDR3 is TGTGCCAGCAGTTCAGCCTATAGCAATCAGCCCCAGCATTTT. As protein: CASSSAYSNQPQHF.

The V call is TRBV3-1, the J call TRBJ1-5; no definite D call. Germline V gene lookup returns CDR1 LGHDT and CDR2 YNNKEL (reference sequence). The CDR3 is 14 amino acids. V lost 6 bases and J 6 bases, leaving 15 bases between the germline ends. The CDR3 DNA is TGTGCCAGCAGTCGACATCAGAAGATTCAGCCCCAGCATTTT. As protein: CASSRHQKIQPQHF.

CDR3 in amino acids: CASSKGYRDTQYF. The CDR3 nucleotides are TGTGCCAGTAGTAAGGGGTATAGAGATACGCAGTATTTT. The chain links TRBV19 to TRBJ2-3, with D possibly TRBD1 on 5 matching bases. CDR1 and CDR2 (germline): LNHDA, SQIVND (reference sequence). Trimming removed 4 bases at V and 5 bases at J, with 10 bases between. The CDR3 covers 13 residues. Full variable domain (rest looked up from reference TRBV19 and TRBJ2-3): DGGITQSPKYLFRKEGQNVTLSCEQNLNHDAMYWYRQDPGQGLRLIYYSQIVNDFQKGDIAEGYSVSREKKESFPLTVTSAQKNPTAFYLCASSKGYRDTQYFGPGTRLTVL.